Described below is a single TCR beta chain sequence and its context. What it binds is not known. Indicated treatment: oral pan-JAK inhibitor, 5-10 mg twice daily. This entry is derived from a study of CD8+ T cells in alopecia areata. This CDR3 is 14 amino acids long. From germline, CDR1 is SQVTM and CDR2 ANQGSEA. The ends were cut back, 4 bases at V and 3 bases at J, with 15 bases in the middle. Isolated RNA was reverse transcribed into cDNA used as the sequencing template. This table comes from immunoSEQ multiplex PCR, and its TCRdb copy is limited to in-frame clones, with some not included. The sample holds approximately 300,000 clones, over 45% seen once. Findings and limits, study-wide: While tofacitinib was given, many expanded lesional clones persisted in scalp and blood. Against the mouse data, patients shared TCRs less clearly, possibly for HLA reasons.

This TCR was recovered from a human donor with alopecia areata. The material was CD4+ T cells sorted from blood, obtained at week 24, from a patient treated with tofacitinib. The chain combines TRBV29-1 with TRBJ1-2; D remains unclear. For the CDR3, the DNA is TGCAGCGTTGGACATGCTTTGGGCGACTATGGCTACACCTTC. Translation gives CSVGHALGDYGYTF.